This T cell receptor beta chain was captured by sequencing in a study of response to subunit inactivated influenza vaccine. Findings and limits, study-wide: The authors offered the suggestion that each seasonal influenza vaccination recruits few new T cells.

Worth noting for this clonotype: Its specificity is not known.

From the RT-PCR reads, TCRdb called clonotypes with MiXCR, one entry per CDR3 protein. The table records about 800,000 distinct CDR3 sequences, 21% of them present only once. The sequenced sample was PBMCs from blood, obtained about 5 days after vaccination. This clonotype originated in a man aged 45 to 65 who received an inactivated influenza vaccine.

This CDR3 reads CASSPGLASYNEQYF. Written as DNA, the CDR3 is TGTGCCAGCAGTCCGGGACTAGCGTCCTACAATGAGCAGTACTTC. The V gene is TRBV2, the J gene TRBJ2-1; TRBD2 matches at 10 bases. The DNA end is more similar to TRBJ2-7, so the J call may be wrong. Per the germline V gene, CDR1 is SNHLY and CDR2 is FYNNEI. The CDR3 extends over 15 amino acids.